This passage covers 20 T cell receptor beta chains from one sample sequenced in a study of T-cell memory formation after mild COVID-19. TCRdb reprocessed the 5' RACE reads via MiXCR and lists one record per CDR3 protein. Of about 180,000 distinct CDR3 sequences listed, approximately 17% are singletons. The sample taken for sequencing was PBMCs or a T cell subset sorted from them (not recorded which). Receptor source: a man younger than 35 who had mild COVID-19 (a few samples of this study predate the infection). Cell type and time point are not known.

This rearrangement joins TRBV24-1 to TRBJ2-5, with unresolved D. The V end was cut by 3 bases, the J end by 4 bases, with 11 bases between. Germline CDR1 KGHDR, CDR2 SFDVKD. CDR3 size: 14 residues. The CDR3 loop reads CATSDPNRSETQYF. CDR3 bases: TGTGCCACCAGTGATCCCAACAGATCAGAGACCCAGTACTTC.

The CDR3 spells CASSQEGTGEGKLFF. CDR3 nucleotide sequence: TGCGCCAGCAGCCAAGAAGGGACAGGGGAGGGGAAACTGTTTTTT. The chain employs TRBV4-3 and TRBJ1-4; 10 nucleotides line up with TRBD1. Losses at the gene ends were 0 bases for V and 11 bases for J; bases not matched to a gene: 6. The CDR3 sequence is 15 residues long. The germline V gene has CDR1 LGHNA and CDR2 YSLEER.

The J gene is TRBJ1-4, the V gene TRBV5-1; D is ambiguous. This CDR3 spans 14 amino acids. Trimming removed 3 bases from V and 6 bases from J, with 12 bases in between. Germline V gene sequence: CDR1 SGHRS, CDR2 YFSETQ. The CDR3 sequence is CASSSELVDEKLFF. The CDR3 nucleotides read TGCGCCAGCAGCTCGGAATTAGTCGATGAAAAACTGTTTTTT.

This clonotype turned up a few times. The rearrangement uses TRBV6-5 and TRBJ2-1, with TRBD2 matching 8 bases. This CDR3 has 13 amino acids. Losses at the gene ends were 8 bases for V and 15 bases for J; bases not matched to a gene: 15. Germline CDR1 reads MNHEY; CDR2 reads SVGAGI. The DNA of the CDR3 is TGTGCCAGCCCTCCAATCTTAGGGACTAGAGTGTTCTTC. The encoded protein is CASPPILGTRVFF.

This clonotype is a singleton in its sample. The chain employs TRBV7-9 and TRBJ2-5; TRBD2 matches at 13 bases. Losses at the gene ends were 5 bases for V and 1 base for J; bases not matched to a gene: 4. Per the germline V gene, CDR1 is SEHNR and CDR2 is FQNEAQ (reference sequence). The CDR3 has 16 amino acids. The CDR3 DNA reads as TGTGCCAGCAGCCGCGGACTAGCGGGGGCCCAAGAGACCCAGTACTTC. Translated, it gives CASSRGLAGAQETQYF. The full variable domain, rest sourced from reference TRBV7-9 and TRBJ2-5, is DTGVSQNPRHKITKRGQNVTFRCDPISEHNRLYWYRQTLGQGPEFLTYFQNEAQLEKSRLLSDRFSAERPKGSFSTLEIQRTEQGDSAMYLCASSRGLAGAQETQYFGPGTRLLVL.

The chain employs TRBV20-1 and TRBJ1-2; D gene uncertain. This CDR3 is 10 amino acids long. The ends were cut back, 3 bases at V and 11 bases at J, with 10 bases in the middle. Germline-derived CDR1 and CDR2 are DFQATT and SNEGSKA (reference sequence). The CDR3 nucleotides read TGCAGTGCTAGGGGTCCAGCTTACACCTTC. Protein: CSARGPAYTF.

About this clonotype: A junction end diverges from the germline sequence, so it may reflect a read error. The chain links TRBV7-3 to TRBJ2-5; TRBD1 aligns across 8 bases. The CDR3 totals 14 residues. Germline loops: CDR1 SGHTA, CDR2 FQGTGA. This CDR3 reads CASSLTGVQETQYF. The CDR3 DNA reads TGCGCCAGCAGCCTGACAGGGGTGCAAGAGACCCAGTACTTC.

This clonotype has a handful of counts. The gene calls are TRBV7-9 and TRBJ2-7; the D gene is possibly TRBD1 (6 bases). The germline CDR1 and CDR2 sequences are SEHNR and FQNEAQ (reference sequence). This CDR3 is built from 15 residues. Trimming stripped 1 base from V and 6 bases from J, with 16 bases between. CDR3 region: CASSLGGDSRGEQYV. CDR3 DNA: TGTGCCAGCAGCTTAGGTGGAGATTCCAGGGGCGAGCAGTACGTC.

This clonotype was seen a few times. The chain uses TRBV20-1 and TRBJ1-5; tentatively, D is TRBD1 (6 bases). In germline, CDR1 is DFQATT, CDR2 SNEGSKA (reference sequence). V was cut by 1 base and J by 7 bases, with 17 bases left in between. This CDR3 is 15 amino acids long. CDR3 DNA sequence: TGCAGTGCTAGAGCCCCCACAGGGCTTGGGCAGCCCCAGCATTTT. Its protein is CSARAPTGLGQPQHF.

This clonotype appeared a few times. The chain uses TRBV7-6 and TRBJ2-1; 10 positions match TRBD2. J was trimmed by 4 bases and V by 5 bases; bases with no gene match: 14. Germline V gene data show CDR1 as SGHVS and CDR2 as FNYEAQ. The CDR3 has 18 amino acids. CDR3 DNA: TGTGCCAGCAGCCGCGAAGCGAGCGGGGGGGCCGGGTACAATGAGCAGTTCTTC. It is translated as CASSREASGGAGYNEQFF.

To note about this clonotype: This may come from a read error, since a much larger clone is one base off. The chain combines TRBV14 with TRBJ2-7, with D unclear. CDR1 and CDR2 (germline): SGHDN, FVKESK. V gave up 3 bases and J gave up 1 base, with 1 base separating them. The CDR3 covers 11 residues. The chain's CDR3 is CASSQSYEQYF. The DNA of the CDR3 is TGTGCCAGCAGCCAGTCCTACGAGCAGTACTTC.

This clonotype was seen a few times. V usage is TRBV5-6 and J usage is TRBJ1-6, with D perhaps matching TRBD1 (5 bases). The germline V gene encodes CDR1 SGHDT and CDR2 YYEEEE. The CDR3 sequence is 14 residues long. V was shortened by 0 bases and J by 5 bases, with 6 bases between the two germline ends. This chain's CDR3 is CASSLGQHNSPLHF. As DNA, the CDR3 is TGTGCCAGCAGCTTGGGACAGCATAATTCACCCCTCCACTTT.

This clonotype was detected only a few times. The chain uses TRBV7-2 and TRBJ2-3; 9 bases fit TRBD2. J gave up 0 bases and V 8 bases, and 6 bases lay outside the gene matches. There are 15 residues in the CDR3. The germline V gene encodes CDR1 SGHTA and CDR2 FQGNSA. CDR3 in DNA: TGTGCCAGCCGCTATAGCGGGGGCAGCACAGATACGCAGTATTTT. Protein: CASRYSGGSTDTQYF.

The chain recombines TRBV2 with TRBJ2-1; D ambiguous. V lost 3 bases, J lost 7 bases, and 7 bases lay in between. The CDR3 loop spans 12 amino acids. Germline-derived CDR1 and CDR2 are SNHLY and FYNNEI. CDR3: CASSEPSNEQFF. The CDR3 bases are TGTGCCAGCAGTGAGCCCTCTAATGAGCAGTTCTTC.

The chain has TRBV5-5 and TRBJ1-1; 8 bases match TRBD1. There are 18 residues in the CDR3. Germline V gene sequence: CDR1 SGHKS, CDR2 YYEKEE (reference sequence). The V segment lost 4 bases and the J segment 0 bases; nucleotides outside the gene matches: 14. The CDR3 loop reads CASSGGAGGPFMNTEAFF. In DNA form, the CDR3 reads TGTGCCAGCAGCGGTGGGGCAGGGGGCCCCTTCATGAACACTGAAGCTTTCTTT.

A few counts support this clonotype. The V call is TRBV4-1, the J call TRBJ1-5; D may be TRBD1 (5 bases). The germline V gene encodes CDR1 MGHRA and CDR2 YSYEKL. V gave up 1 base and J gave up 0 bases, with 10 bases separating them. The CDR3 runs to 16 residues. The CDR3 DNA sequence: TGCGCCAGCAGCCAAGGCCGGGGGTATAGCAATCAGCCCCAGCATTTT. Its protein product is CASSQGRGYSNQPQHF.

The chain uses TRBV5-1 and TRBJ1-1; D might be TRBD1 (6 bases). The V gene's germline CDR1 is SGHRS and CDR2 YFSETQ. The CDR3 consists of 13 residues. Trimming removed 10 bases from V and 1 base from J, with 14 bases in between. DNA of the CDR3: TGCGCCGCCAGGGAAGGGGGGAACACTGAAGCTTTCTTT. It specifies CAAREGGNTEAFF.

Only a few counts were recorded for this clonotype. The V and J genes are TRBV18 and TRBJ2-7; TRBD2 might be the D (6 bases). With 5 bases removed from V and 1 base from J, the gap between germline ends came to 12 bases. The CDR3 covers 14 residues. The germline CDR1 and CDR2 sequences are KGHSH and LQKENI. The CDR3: CASSATAGSYEQYF. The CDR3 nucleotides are TGTGCCAGCTCAGCCACCGCGGGGTCCTACGAGCAGTACTTC.

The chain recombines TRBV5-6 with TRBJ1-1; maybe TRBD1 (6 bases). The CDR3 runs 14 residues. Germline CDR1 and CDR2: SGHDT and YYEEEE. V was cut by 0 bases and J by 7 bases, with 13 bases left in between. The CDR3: CASSLAGVPGEAFF. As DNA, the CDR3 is TGTGCCAGCAGCTTGGCAGGGGTTCCGGGTGAAGCTTTCTTT.

CDR3 bases: TGTGCCAGCAGTTACTCTGGGCGGGGGGGCCTAACAGATACGCAGTATTTT. It yields the protein CASSYSGRGGLTDTQYF. This chain links TRBV6-5 with TRBJ2-3; TRBD2 matches at 9 bases. Trimming removed 0 bases from V and 3 bases from J; junction bases left unmatched: 7. The CDR3 extends over 17 amino acids. Germline CDR1 MNHEY, CDR2 SVGAGI.